This passage covers 22 T cell receptor beta chains from one sample sequenced in a study of monozygotic twins with inflammatory bowel disease. TCRdb reprocessed the 5' RACE reads and stores each CDR3 protein as one record, lacking DNA. The table for this sample gives over 150,000 distinct CDR3 sequences. The sequencing sample was made of blood. These receptors all stem from a human donor with ulcerative colitis or Crohn's disease, or a healthy co-twin of an affected twin (not recorded which).

The CDR3 loop reads CASSPGLPYNEQFF. The chain is built from TRBV6-1 and TRBJ2-1. Germline CDR1 is MNHNS and CDR2 is SASEGT. This CDR3 is 14 amino acids long.

The rearrangement links TRBV5-1 to TRBJ2-3; as DNA is missing, the TRBD2 call by TCRdb cannot be tested. The CDR3 is 12 residues long. Germline V gene data show CDR1 as SGHRS and CDR2 as YFSETQ. The CDR3 region is CASREGTDTQYF.

V and J are TRBV20-1 and TRBJ2-7; TCRdb names TRBD2, which stays unverified in the absence of DNA. The V gene's germline CDR1 is DFQATT and CDR2 SNEGSKA (reference sequence). The CDR3 contains 15 residues. The chain's CDR3 is CSASGTSGGSYEQYF.

The rearrangement links TRBV20-1 to TRBJ2-5; the D call of TRBD1 rests on TCRdb alone, since no DNA is present to check it. This CDR3 has 13 residues. Per the germline V gene, CDR1 is DFQATT and CDR2 is SNEGSKA (reference sequence). The CDR3 sequence is CSAKPGAGETQYF.

The chain couples TRBV27 to TRBJ2-7. Germline V CDR1 and CDR2: MNHEY, SMNVEV (reference sequence). This CDR3 comprises 12 residues. The CDR3 here is CASSKGSYEQYF.

The chain is built from TRBV6-5 and TRBJ2-7. CDR1 and CDR2 (germline): MNHEY, SVGAGI. The CDR3 runs 13 residues. CDR3 residues: CASSSQSTYEQYF.

The V gene is TRBV12-3 or TRBV12-4, the J gene TRBJ2-2; TCRdb designates TRBD1, a call that cannot be tested without DNA. The CDR3 length is 13 residues. CDR3 in amino acids: CASSFPVTGELFF.

V is TRBV11-2 and J is TRBJ2-1; with no DNA, the TCRdb D assignment of TRBD2 cannot be verified. CDR1 SGHAT and CDR2 FQNNGV come from the germline V gene. The CDR3 spans 15 residues. The CDR3 here is CASSLRLAGGVEQFF.

The gene calls are TRBV29-1 and TRBJ2-1; TCRdb picks TRBD1, but there is no DNA to check that call. The CDR3 length is 11 residues. The germline V gene encodes CDR1 SQVTM and CDR2 ANQGSEA. The CDR3 is CSVVPSGEQFF.

The chain joins TRBV6-5 to TRBJ1-4; TCRdb's assignment of TRBD1 cannot be checked, as there is no DNA. The CDR3 length is 15 residues. Germline CDR1 is MNHEY and CDR2 is SVGAGI. CDR3 sequence: CASSYGPSAGEKLFF.

This sequence joins TRBV19 and TRBJ1-5; TCRdb proposes TRBD1, but this gene call is untestable without DNA. Germline CDR1 LNHDA, CDR2 SQIVND (reference sequence). This CDR3 contains 17 residues. CDR3 sequence: CASSIGQGRLSNQPQHF.

The chain is built from TRBV5-1 and TRBJ2-2; TCRdb returns TRBD1, unconfirmable since there is no DNA. In germline, CDR1 is SGHRS, CDR2 YFSETQ. The CDR3 extends over 17 amino acids. The CDR3 here is CASSLYPPGVNTGELFF. The full variable domain, rest sourced from reference TRBV5-1 and TRBJ2-2, is KAGVTQTPRYLIKTRGQQVTLSCSPISGHRSVSWYQQTPGQGLQFLFEYFSETQRNKGNFPGRFSGRQFSNSRSEMNVSTLELGDSALYLCASSLYPPGVNTGELFFGEGSRLTVL.

The CDR3 sequence is CASSKSGRTYNEQFF. The rearrangement links TRBV6-1 to TRBJ2-1. The germline V gene has CDR1 MNHNS and CDR2 SASEGT. The CDR3 covers 15 residues.

V and J are TRBV27 and TRBJ2-3; TCRdb picks TRBD2, but there is no DNA to check that call. The CDR3 has 16 amino acids. CDR1 and CDR2 (germline): MNHEY, SMNVEV (reference sequence). The chain's CDR3 is CASSLGEAGSTDTQYF.

The CDR3 region is CASSPVGGTYNEQFF. The chain recombines TRBV7-2 with TRBJ2-1; TCRdb's D call, TRBD2, is unchecked because there is no DNA. CDR3 size: 15 residues. Germline V gene lookup returns CDR1 SGHTA and CDR2 FQGNSA. The full variable domain, completed using reference TRBV7-2 and TRBJ2-1, is GAGVSQSPSNKVTEKGKDVELRCDPISGHTALYWYRQSLGQGLEFLIYFQGNSAPDKSGLPSDRFSAERTGGSVSTLTIQRTQQEDSAVYLCASSPVGGTYNEQFFGPGTRLTVL.

The CDR3 protein is CASSLARDRKGRF. The genes are TRBV7-2 and TRBJ2-1; TCRdb's D call of TRBD1 is untestable without DNA. This CDR3 region has 13 residues. CDR1 is SGHTA, CDR2 FQGNSA, per germline.

This rearrangement joins TRBV21-1 to TRBJ1-2; TCRdb returns TRBD1, unconfirmable since there is no DNA. TRBV21-1 is reported as a pseudogene. This CDR3 region has 17 residues. CDR3 sequence reads: CASSPKWGQAACYGYTF.

The gene calls are TRBV11-2 and TRBJ1-2. This CDR3 has 13 amino acids. From germline, CDR1 is SGHAT and CDR2 FQNNGV. CDR3 protein: CASSLGWGSGYTF.

V gene TRBV11-1 combines with J gene TRBJ2-7; TCRdb indicates TRBD2, and absent DNA this call remains unverified. The CDR3 is made up of 15 amino acids. The germline V gene encodes CDR1 SGHAT and CDR2 FQDESV (reference sequence). The CDR3 sequence: CASSRGTSGNYEQYF.

The genes are TRBV28 and TRBJ2-1; lacking DNA, the TRBD2 call made by TCRdb goes unchecked. Germline V gives CDR1 MDHEN, CDR2 SYDVKM. The CDR3 covers 14 residues. This CDR3 is CASSFLPSYNEQFF.

This chain connects TRBV12-3 or TRBV12-4 to TRBJ2-2. The CDR3 is made up of 12 amino acids. The CDR3 loop is CASSFRAGELFF.

This CDR3 reads CASSLTRGLLNSPLHF. The chain carries TRBV27 and TRBJ1-6; the TRBD1 assignment by TCRdb is unverifiable without DNA. Germline V CDR1 and CDR2: MNHEY, SMNVEV (reference sequence). There are 16 residues in the CDR3.